This entry describes one TCR beta chain. Produced via immunoSEQ multiplex PCR; TCRdb's table is partial and in-frame only. The data hold about 35,000 clones, with more than 65% observed a single time. Trimming removed 0 bases from V and 7 bases from J, with 12 bases in between. The CDR3 runs to 14 residues. Germline CDR1 and CDR2: SGHVS and FQNEAQ. The data belong to a study of T cells in localized non-small cell lung cancer. The sequencing used peripheral blood, collected before any cancer treatment. The chain joins TRBV7-8 to TRBJ1-1, with a tentative D call TRBD1 (5 bases). This clonotype was sampled from a male donor at least 60 years old with stage III squamous cell lung carcinoma. CDR3 amino acids: CASSLARVGDEAFF. The CDR3 bases are TGTGCCAGCAGCTTAGCGCGGGTAGGGGATGAAGCTTTCTTT.